This T cell receptor (beta chain) was sequenced during a study of technical replicates of blood from a handful of donors. The CDR3 consists of 14 residues. Germline V gene data show CDR1 as SNHLY and CDR2 as FYNNEI. V gave up 7 bases and J gave up 3 bases, with 15 bases separating them. Repertoires were generated with immunoSEQ multiplex PCR, while TCRdb's copy carries only in-frame clones and drops some. The sample records 50,000 to 65,000 clones, roughly 92% being singletons. The chain joins TRBV2 to TRBJ2-5; D is perhaps TRBD2 (6 bases). The sequence was obtained from a human donor in good health. Some clones in this sample may be carry-over from other donors' samples. Sequencing used PBMCs. CDR3 region: CASKSAAGKETQYF. The DNA for the CDR3 is TGTGCCAGCAAGAGTGCGGCGGGAAAAGAGACCCAGTACTTC.